One sample yielded the 22 T cell receptor beta chains listed below, sequenced in a study of blood T cell repertoires in COVID-19. Profiling relied on immunoSEQ multiplex PCR, and the TCRdb table lists in-frame clones only, not all of them. This repertoire shows around 76,000 clones, over 65% found once; its top ten account for about 0.83%. What was sequenced was peripheral blood. The receptors stem from a woman in her seventies with acute or convalescent COVID-19.

This clone was recorded once. The V call is TRBV30, the J call TRBJ1-1; D is undetermined. The CDR3 has 13 residues. The ends were cut back, 0 bases at V and 0 bases at J, with 5 bases in the middle. CDR1 is GTSNPN, CDR2 SVGIG, per germline (reference sequence). CDR3 in DNA: TGTGCCTGGAGTGTATCTATGAACACTGAAGCTTTCTTT. This codes for CAWSVSMNTEAFF.

The V gene is TRBV15, the J gene TRBJ2-5; 10 bases agree with TRBD2. This CDR3 contains 16 residues. Trimming cost V 0 bases and J 5 bases; bases outside gene matches: 6. From germline, CDR1 is LNHNV and CDR2 YYDKDF (reference sequence). The CDR3 loop is CATSRDRVSGGETQYF. CDR3 DNA: TGTGCCACCAGCAGAGATCGCGTTAGCGGGGGGGAGACCCAGTACTTC. Looking up the rest from reference TRBV15 and TRBJ2-5 gives the full variable domain: DAMVIQNPRYQVTQFGKPVTLSCSQTLNHNVMYWYQQKSSQAPKLLFHYYDKDFNNEADTPDNFQSRRPNTSFCFLDIRSPGLGDTAMYLCATSRDRVSGGETQYFGPGTRLLVL.

The chain is built from TRBV6-5 and TRBJ2-7; 10 bases fit TRBD1. There are 13 residues in the CDR3. J was trimmed by 8 bases and V by 6 bases; bases with no gene match: 7. Germline loops: CDR1 MNHEY, CDR2 SVGAGI. The DNA for the CDR3 is TGTGCCAGCAGAAGCGGGACAGGGGAGAAGCAGTACTTC. It specifies CASRSGTGEKQYF.

J is TRBJ2-5 and V is TRBV5-1; 12 nucleotides line up with TRBD1. The J segment lost 4 bases and the V segment lost 3 bases, leaving 1 base of the junction unmatched. Germline CDR1 SGHRS, CDR2 YFSETQ. The CDR3 is 14 residues long. CDR3 in DNA: TGCGCCAGCAGCTCGGGACAGGGGGCAGAGACCCAGTACTTC. Translated: CASSSGQGAETQYF.

The V call is TRBV7-2, the J call TRBJ1-6; 8 bases line up with TRBD1. V shed 3 bases, J shed 7 bases, and the junction held 5 bases outside the gene matches. The CDR3 is 15 residues long. Germline V gene sequence: CDR1 SGHTA, CDR2 FQGNSA. CDR3 protein: CASSFTTGVNSPLHF. Here the CDR3 DNA reads TGTGCCAGCAGCTTCACGACAGGGGTGAATTCACCCCTCCACTTT.

This clone is a singleton in its sample. This sequence joins TRBV7-2 and TRBJ1-5, with a weak D call TRBD1 (5 bases). The CDR3 is made up of 14 amino acids. Trimming pared 3 bases from V and 5 bases from J, leaving 11 bases between. Germline V gene sequence: CDR1 SGHTA, CDR2 FQGNSA. CDR3 sequence: CASSFGTGDQPQHF. CDR3 bases: TGTGCCAGCAGCTTCGGCACAGGTGATCAGCCCCAGCATTTT. Supplemented by reference TRBV7-2 and TRBJ1-5, the full variable domain reads GAGVSQSPSNKVTEKGKDVELRCDPISGHTALYWYRQSLGQGLEFLIYFQGNSAPDKSGLPSDRFSAERTGGSVSTLTIQRTQQEDSAVYLCASSFGTGDQPQHFGDGTRLSIL.

V gene TRBV7-2 combines with J gene TRBJ2-2; D possibly corresponds to TRBD1 (5 bases). Trimming took 5 bases from V and 3 from J, leaving 13 bases between them. This CDR3 has 15 residues. Germline V gene data show CDR1 as SGHTA and CDR2 as FQGNSA. In nucleotides, the CDR3 is TGTGCCAGCAGCCAGGCACCCAGGGACACCGGGGAGCTGTTTTTT. It specifies CASSQAPRDTGELFF.

The J gene is TRBJ2-5, the V gene TRBV7-9; D unclear. Germline V gives CDR1 SEHNR, CDR2 FQNEAQ (reference sequence). The CDR3 sequence is 13 residues long. Trimming took off 1 base at V and 3 bases at J, with 6 bases between the two ends. This CDR3 reads CASSLGEKETQYF. The CDR3 bases are TGTGCCAGCAGCTTAGGCGAAAAAGAGACCCAGTACTTC.

V and J are TRBV6-5 and TRBJ1-5; a weak D match, TRBD1 (6 bases). The CDR3 is 15 amino acids. The germline V gene encodes CDR1 MNHEY and CDR2 SVGAGI. Deletions cut 2 bases from V and 2 bases from J, with 10 bases between. This CDR3 is CASSYGGAGNQPQHF. The CDR3 bases are TGTGCCAGCAGTTACGGGGGCGCGGGCAATCAGCCCCAGCATTTT.

The chain recombines TRBV5-4 with TRBJ2-7; D remains ambiguous. The CDR3 loop spans 14 amino acids. V was pared by 1 base and J by 5 bases, with 13 bases between. The V gene's germline CDR1 is SGHNT and CDR2 YYREEE (reference sequence). CDR3 DNA sequence: TGTGCCAGCAGCTTGACTGCTTCGGAGAACGAGCAGTACTTC. This sequence encodes CASSLTASENEQYF. The whole variable domain, filled in from reference TRBV5-4 and TRBJ2-7, reads ETGVTQSPTHLIKTRGQQVTLRCSSQSGHNTVSWYQQALGQGPQFIFQYYREEENGRGNFPPRFSGLQFPNYSSELNVNALELDDSALYLCASSLTASENEQYFGPGTRLTVT.

The CDR3 bases are TGTGCCAGCAGTTACTTTACAGGGGCCGGGGAGCTGTTTTTT. Its translation: CASSYFTGAGELFF. The gene calls are TRBV6-5 and TRBJ2-2; 7 nucleotides agree with TRBD1. Germline CDR1 reads MNHEY; CDR2 reads SVGAGI. The CDR3 consists of 14 residues. J lost 6 bases, V lost 1 base, and 2 bases had no gene match.

The chain recombines TRBV18 with TRBJ2-3; 7 bases agree with TRBD1. V lost 6 bases to trimming and J lost 4 bases; unmatched junction nucleotides: 4. Germline lookup yields CDR1 KGHSH and CDR2 LQKENI. The CDR3 has 13 residues. CDR3 loop: CASSETGADTQYF. The CDR3 nucleotides read TGTGCCAGCTCGGAAACAGGGGCAGATACGCAGTATTTT.

This clone was detected once. The J gene is TRBJ2-7, the V gene TRBV6-5, with TRBD1 identical over 11 bases. This CDR3 is 14 amino acids long. V was pared by 8 bases and J by 2 bases, with 5 bases of the junction left unmatched. CDR1 is MNHEY and CDR2 is SVGAGI in the germline V gene. CDR3 in amino acids: CASQKGQGAYEQYF. As DNA, the CDR3 is TGTGCCAGCCAAAAGGGACAGGGGGCCTACGAGCAGTACTTC.

CDR3 coding DNA: TGTGCCTGGAGTGTACAACCAGGGATCGCTTCACCCCTCCACTTT. Protein product: CAWSVQPGIASPLHF. This chain joins TRBV30 and TRBJ1-6, with D possibly matching TRBD1 (5 bases). The V gene's germline CDR1 is GTSNPN and CDR2 SVGIG (reference sequence). Trimming took 0 bases from V and 9 from J, leaving 15 bases between them. The CDR3 covers 15 residues.

The V and J genes are TRBV4-1 and TRBJ1-3; 8 bases align to TRBD1. The germline gives CDR1 MGHRA, CDR2 YSYEKL. This CDR3 has 15 residues. V trimming: 5 bases; J trimming: 8 bases; junction bases outside the gene matches: 11. The CDR3 DNA sequence: TGCGCCAGCAGCTTTCGGACAGGGCTTGAGGACACCATATATTTT. Protein product: CASSFRTGLEDTIYF.

The CDR3 here is CASTTSGQETQYF. Written as DNA, the CDR3 is TGTGCCAGTACAACTAGCGGACAAGAGACCCAGTACTTC. This rearrangement joins TRBV19 to TRBJ2-5; 8 positions match TRBD2. V lost 7 bases, J lost 2 bases, and 3 bases stayed unmatched. This CDR3 comprises 13 residues. CDR1 is LNHDA, CDR2 SQIVND, per germline (reference sequence).

This chain uses TRBV5-8 with TRBJ2-3, with TRBD2 matching 12 bases. The J segment lost 5 bases and the V segment lost 0 bases, leaving 7 bases of the junction unmatched. CDR3 length: 17 residues. Germline CDR1 is SGHTS and CDR2 is YDEGEE. CDR3 loop: CASSLGKTSGGRDTQYF. Here the CDR3 DNA reads TGTGCCAGCAGCTTGGGGAAGACTAGCGGGGGAAGAGATACGCAGTATTTT.

This rearrangement joins TRBV18 to TRBJ1-6, with 11 bases fitting TRBD1. Germline lookup yields CDR1 KGHSH and CDR2 LQKENI. Germline trimming cut 0 bases from V and 10 bases from J; bases unmatched to any gene: 5. CDR3 size: 16 residues. In DNA, the CDR3 is TGTGCCAGCTCACCACCGGGACAGGGGGGTAGATCACCCCTCCACTTT. Translated, it gives CASSPPGQGGRSPLHF.

To note about this clone: The junction shows a germline mismatch at one end, possibly a read error. The chain employs TRBV2 and TRBJ1-1, with D uncertain. The CDR3 length is 11 residues. Per germline, CDR1 SNHLY and CDR2 FYNNEI. The CDR3 region is CASSREIEPFF. CDR3 DNA sequence: TGTGCCAGCAGTCGGGAGATTGAACCTTTCTTT.

This rearrangement joins TRBV7-2 to TRBJ2-7, with D uncertain. The CDR3 extends over 13 amino acids. V shed 3 bases and J shed 3 bases, with 9 bases lying between them. Germline CDR1 SGHTA, CDR2 FQGNSA. DNA for the CDR3: TGTGCCAGCAGCTTCTCATCGGGCTACGAGCAGTACTTC. Protein product: CASSFSSGYEQYF.

This chain links TRBV12-3 or TRBV12-4 with TRBJ2-1, with D perhaps TRBD1 (6 bases). Trimming removed 7 bases from V and 2 bases from J, with 9 bases in between. This CDR3 is 13 amino acids long. In DNA form, the CDR3 reads TGTGCCAGCACCAGGGGCGCCTACAATGAGCAGTTCTTC. Its translation is CASTRGAYNEQFF.

V usage is TRBV2 and J usage is TRBJ2-3, with D maybe TRBD2 (5 bases). This CDR3 has 12 amino acids. Germline CDR1 and CDR2: SNHLY and FYNNEI. V was shortened by 8 bases and J by 5 bases, with 11 bases between the two germline ends. The CDR3 is CASAGTGDTQYF. CDR3 bases: TGTGCCAGCGCGGGTACGGGAGATACGCAGTATTTT.